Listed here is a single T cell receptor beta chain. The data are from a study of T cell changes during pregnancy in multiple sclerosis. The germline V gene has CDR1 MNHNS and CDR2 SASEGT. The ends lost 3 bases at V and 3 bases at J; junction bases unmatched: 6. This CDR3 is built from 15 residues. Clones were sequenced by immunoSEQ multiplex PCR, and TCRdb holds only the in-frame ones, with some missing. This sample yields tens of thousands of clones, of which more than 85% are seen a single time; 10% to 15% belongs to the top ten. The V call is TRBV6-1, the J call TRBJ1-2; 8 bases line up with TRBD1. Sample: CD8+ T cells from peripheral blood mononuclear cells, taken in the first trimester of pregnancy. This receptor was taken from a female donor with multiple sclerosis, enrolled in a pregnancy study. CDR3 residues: CASSDPTGEYYGYTF. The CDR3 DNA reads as TGTGCCAGCAGTGACCCGACAGGGGAGTACTATGGCTACACCTTC.